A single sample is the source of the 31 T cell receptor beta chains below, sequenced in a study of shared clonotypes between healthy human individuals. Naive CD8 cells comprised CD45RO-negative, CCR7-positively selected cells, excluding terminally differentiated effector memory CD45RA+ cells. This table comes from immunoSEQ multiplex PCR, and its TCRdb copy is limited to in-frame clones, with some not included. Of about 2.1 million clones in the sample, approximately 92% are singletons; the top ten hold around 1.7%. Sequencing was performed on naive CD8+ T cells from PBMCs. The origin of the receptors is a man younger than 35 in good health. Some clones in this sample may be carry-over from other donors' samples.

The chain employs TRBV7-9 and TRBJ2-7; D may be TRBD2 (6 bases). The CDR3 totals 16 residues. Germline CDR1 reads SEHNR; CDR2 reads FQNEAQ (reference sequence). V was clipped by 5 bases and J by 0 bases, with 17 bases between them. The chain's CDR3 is CASSPSPGVSSYEQYF. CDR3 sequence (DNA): TGTGCCAGCAGCCCCAGCCCGGGGGTTAGCTCCTACGAGCAGTACTTC.

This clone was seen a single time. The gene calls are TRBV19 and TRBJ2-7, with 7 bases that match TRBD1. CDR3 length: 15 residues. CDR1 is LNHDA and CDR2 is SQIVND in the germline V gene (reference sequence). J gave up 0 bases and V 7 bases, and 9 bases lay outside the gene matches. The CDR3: CASMDRAGGSYEQYF. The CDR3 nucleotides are TGTGCCAGTATGGATCGGGCAGGGGGCTCCTACGAGCAGTACTTC.

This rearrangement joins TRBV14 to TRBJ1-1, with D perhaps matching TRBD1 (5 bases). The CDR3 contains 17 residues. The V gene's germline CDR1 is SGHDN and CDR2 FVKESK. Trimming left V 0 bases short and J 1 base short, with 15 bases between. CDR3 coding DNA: TGTGCCAGCAGCCAAGATCTGACGACAGAGAAGAACACTGAAGCTTTCTTT. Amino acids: CASSQDLTTEKNTEAFF.

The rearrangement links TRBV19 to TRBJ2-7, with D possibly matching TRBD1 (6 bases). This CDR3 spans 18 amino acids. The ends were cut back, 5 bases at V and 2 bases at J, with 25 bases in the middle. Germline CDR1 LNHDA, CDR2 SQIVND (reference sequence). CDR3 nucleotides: TGTGCCAGTAGTCTGGGGACGACAGTTAGAGGGGGAGCCTACGAGCAGTACTTC. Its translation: CASSLGTTVRGGAYEQYF.

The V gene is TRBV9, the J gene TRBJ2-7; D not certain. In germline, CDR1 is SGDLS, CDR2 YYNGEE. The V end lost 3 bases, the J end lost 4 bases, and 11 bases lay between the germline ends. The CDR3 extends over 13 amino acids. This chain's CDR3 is CASSEGPGYEQYF. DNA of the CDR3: TGTGCCAGCAGCGAGGGTCCAGGTTACGAGCAGTACTTC.

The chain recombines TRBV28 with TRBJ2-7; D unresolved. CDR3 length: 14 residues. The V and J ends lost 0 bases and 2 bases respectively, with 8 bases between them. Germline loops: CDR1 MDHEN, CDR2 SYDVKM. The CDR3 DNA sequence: TGTGCCAGCAGTTTATGGGCCGGAACCTACGAGCAGTACTTC. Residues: CASSLWAGTYEQYF.

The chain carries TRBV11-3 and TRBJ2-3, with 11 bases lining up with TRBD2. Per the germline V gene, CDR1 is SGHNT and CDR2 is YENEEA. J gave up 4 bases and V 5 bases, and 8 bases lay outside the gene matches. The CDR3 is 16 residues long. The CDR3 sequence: CASSPTVAGGPDTQYF. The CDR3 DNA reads TGTGCCAGCAGCCCTACGGTAGCGGGAGGGCCAGATACGCAGTATTTT.

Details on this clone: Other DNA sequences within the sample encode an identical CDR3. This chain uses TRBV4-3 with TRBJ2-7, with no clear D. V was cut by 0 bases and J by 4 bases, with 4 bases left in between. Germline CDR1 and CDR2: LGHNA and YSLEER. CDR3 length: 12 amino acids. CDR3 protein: CASSQDGYEQYF. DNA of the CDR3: TGCGCCAGCAGCCAAGATGGGTACGAGCAGTACTTC.

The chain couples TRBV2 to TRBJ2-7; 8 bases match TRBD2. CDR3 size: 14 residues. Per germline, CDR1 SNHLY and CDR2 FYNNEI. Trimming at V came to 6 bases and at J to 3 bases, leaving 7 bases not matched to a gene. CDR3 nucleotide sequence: TGTGCCAGCAGGGTAGCGGGACGTATCTACGAGCAGTACTTC. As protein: CASRVAGRIYEQYF.

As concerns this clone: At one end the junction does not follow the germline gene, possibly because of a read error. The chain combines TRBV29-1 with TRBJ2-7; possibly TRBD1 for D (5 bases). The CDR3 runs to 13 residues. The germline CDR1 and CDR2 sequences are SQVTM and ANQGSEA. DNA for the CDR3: TGCAGCGCTGTGTCAAGGGGCCCCTACGGGCAGTACTTC. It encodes CSAVSRGPYGQYF.

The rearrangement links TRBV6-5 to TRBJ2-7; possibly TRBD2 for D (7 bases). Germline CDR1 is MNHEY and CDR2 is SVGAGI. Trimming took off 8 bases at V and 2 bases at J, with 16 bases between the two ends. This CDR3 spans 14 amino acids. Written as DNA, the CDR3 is TGTGCCAGCCAGGCGGGGGACATACCCTACGAGCAGTACTTC. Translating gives CASQAGDIPYEQYF.

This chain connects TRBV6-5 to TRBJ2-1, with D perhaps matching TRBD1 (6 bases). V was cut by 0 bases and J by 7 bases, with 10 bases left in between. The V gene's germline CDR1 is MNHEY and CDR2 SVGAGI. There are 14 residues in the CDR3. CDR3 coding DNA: TGTGCCAGCAGTTACTCCGCCAGGGGTAATGAGCAGTTCTTC. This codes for CASSYSARGNEQFF.

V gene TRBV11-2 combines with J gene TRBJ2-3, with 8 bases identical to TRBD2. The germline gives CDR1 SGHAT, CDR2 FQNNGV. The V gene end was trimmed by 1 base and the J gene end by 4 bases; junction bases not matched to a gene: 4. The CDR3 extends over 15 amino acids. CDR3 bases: TGTGCCAGCAGCTTAGCCGGGAGGGCCTCAGATACGCAGTATTTT. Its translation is CASSLAGRASDTQYF.

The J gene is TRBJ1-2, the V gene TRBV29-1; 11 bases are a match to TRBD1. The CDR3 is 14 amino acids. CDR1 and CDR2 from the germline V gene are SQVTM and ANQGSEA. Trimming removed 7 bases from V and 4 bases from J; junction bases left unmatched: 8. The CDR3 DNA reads TGCAGCGCCCCGGGGACAGGGGGTAGCTATGGCTACACCTTC. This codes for CSAPGTGGSYGYTF.

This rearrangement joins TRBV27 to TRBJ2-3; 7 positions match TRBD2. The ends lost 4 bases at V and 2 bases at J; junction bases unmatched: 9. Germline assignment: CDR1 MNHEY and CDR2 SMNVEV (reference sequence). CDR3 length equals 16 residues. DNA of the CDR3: TGTGCCAGCAGTTCCATTACCGGGAGGATCACAGATACGCAGTATTTT. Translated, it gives CASSSITGRITDTQYF.

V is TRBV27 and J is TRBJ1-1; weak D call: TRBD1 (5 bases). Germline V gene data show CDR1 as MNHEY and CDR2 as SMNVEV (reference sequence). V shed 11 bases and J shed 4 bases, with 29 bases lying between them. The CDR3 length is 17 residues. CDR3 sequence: CAASSLQMGGVVTEAFF. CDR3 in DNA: TGTGCCGCCAGCAGTTTGCAGATGGGGGGAGTGGTCACTGAAGCTTTCTTT.

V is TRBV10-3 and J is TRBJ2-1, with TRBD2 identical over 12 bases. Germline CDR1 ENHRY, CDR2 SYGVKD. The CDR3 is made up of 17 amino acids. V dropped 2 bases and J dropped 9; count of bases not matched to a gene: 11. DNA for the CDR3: TGTGCCATCAGTGAGGTACCTAGCGGGAGGGGAGCGAGTGAGCAGTTCTTC. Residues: CAISEVPSGRGASEQFF.

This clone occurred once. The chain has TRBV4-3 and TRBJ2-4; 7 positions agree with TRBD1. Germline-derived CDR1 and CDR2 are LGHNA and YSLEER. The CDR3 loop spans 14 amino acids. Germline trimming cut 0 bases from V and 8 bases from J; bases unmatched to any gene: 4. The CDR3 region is CASSQESQGDIQYF. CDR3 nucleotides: TGCGCCAGCAGCCAAGAAAGCCAGGGGGACATTCAGTACTTC.

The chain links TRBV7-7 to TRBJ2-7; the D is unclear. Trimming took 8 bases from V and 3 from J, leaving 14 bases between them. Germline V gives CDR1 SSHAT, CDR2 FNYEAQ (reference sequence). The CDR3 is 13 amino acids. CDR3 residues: CASSKELNYEQYF. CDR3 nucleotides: TGTGCCAGCTCCAAGGAGCTAAACTACGAGCAGTACTTC.

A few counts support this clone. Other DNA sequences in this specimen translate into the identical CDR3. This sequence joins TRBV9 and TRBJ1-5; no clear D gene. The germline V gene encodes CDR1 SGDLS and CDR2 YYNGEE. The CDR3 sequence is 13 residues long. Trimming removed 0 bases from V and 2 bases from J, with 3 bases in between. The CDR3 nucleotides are TGTGCCAGCAGCGTAGTGGGCAATCAGCCCCAGCATTTT. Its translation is CASSVVGNQPQHF.

The CDR3 spells CASSIDGMYTEAFF. The CDR3 nucleotides are TGTGCCAGTAGTATAGATGGAATGTACACTGAAGCTTTCTTT. This chain uses TRBV19 with TRBJ1-1; D not certain. The germline gives CDR1 LNHDA, CDR2 SQIVND (reference sequence). V lost 0 bases to trimming and J lost 3 bases, with 8 bases between them. CDR3 length equals 14 residues.

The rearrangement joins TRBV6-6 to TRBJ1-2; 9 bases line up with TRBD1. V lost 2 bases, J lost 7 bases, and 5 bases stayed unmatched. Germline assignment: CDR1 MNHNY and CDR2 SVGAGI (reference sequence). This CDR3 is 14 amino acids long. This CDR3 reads CASSYGGQGFGYTF. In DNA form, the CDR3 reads TGTGCCAGCAGTTACGGGGGACAGGGATTTGGCTACACCTTC.

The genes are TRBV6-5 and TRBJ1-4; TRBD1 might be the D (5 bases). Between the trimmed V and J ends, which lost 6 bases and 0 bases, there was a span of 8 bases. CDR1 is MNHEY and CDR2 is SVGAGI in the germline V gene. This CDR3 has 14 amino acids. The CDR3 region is CASSLGATNEKLFF. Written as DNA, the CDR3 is TGTGCCAGCAGCTTGGGGGCAACTAATGAAAAACTGTTTTTT.

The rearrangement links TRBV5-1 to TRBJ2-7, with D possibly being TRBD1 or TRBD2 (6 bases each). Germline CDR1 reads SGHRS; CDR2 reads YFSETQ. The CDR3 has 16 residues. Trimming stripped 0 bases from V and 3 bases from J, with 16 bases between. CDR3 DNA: TGCGCCAGCAGCTTGGAGGGGGGAGGTTATTACTACGAGCAGTACTTC. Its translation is CASSLEGGGYYYEQYF. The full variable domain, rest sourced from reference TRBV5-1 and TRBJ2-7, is KAGVTQTPRYLIKTRGQQVTLSCSPISGHRSVSWYQQTPGQGLQFLFEYFSETQRNKGNFPGRFSGRQFSNSRSEMNVSTLELGDSALYLCASSLEGGGYYYEQYFGPGTRLTVT.

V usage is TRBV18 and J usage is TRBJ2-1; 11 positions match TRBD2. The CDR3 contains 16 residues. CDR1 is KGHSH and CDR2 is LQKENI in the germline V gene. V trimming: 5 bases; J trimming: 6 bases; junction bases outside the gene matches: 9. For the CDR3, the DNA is TGTGCCAGCTCAGGGACTAGCGGCTATACACCCAATGAGCAGTTCTTC. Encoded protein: CASSGTSGYTPNEQFF. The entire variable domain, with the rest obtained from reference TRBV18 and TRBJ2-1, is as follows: NAGVMQNPRHLVRRRGQEARLRCSPMKGHSHVYWYRQLPEEGLKFMVYLQKENIIDESGMPKERFSAEFPKEGPSILRIQQVVRGDSAAYFCASSGTSGYTPNEQFFGPGTRLTVL.

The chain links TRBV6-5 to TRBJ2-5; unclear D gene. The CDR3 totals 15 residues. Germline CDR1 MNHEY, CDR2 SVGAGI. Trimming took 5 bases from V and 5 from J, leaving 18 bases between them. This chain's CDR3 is CASSQGRSKWETQYF. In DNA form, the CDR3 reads TGTGCCAGCAGTCAAGGACGGTCTAAATGGGAGACCCAGTACTTC.

CDR3 DNA sequence: TGTGCCAGCAGCGTAGGTCCCGGGACTGGAAACACCATATATTTT. Protein sequence: CASSVGPGTGNTIYF. The chain employs TRBV9 and TRBJ1-3; D gene ambiguous. This CDR3 spans 15 amino acids. Germline CDR1 is SGDLS and CDR2 is YYNGEE. V lost 0 bases to trimming and J lost 2 bases, with 9 bases between them.

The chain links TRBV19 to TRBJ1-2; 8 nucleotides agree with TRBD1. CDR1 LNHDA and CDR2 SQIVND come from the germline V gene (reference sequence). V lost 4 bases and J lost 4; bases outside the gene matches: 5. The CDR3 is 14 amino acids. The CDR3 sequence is CASSKLGTGYGYTF. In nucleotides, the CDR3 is TGTGCCAGTAGTAAACTCGGGACAGGCTATGGCTACACCTTC.

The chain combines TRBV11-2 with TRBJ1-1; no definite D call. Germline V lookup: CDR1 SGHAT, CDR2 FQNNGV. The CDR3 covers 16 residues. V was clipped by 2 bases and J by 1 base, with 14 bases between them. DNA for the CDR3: TGTGCCAGCAGCTTATTTTCTCGCTCGGGGAACACTGAAGCTTTCTTT. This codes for CASSLFSRSGNTEAFF. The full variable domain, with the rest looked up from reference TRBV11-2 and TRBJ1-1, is EAGVAQSPRYKIIEKRQSVAFWCNPISGHATLYWYQQILGQGPKLLIQFQNNGVVDDSQLPKDRFSAERLKGVDSTLKIQPAKLEDSAVYLCASSLFSRSGNTEAFFGQGTRLTVV.

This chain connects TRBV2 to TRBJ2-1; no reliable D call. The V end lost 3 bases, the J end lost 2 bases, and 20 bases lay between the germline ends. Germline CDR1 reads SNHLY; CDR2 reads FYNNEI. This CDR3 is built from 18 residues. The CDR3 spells CASSDPSAKSLTYNEQFF. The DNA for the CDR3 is TGTGCCAGCAGTGACCCCAGCGCCAAAAGCCTAACCTACAATGAGCAGTTCTTC.

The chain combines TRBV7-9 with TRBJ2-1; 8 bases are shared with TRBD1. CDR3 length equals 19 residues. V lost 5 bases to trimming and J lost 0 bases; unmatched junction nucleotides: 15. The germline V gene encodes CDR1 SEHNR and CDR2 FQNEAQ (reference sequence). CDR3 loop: CASSPQETGASSSYNEQFF. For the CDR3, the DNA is TGTGCCAGCAGCCCACAGGAGACAGGGGCCTCCAGCTCCTACAATGAGCAGTTCTTC.